A selection of T cell receptor beta chains follows, all from one sample in a study of cytomegalovirus exposure and HLA in healthy donors. Method: immunoSEQ multiplex PCR; TCRdb's copy keeps in-frame clones and lacks some. The data show 150,000 to 200,000 clones, about 72% seen once. Source material: PBMCs. Receptors were obtained from a girl between 10 and 17 years old in good health and CMV-seronegative. Each CDR3 is given with its conserved first and last residue. D genes are given only for firm matches. Some rows mark clone size as missing; the rest say once, few, many or name a class of expanded clone.

J | D | size | V | CDR3 | DNA
TRBJ2-3 | TRBD2 | - | TRBV6-1 | CASSELPVGTSGGSTDTQYF | TGTGCCAGCAGTGAACTCCCGGTAGGGACTAGCGGGGGATCCACAGATACGCAGTATTTT
TRBJ1-1 | - | - | TRBV30 | CAWSAGAEAFF | TGTGCCTGGTCCGCAGGGGCTGAAGCTTTCTTT
TRBJ1-5 | - | - | TRBV4-1 | CASSPIHFNQPQHF | TGCGCCAGCAGCCCCATCCATTTCAATCAGCCCCAGCATTTT
TRBJ1-5 | TRBD1 | - | TRBV7-9 | CASSPTGGGQPQHF | TGTGCCAGCAGCCCAACAGGGGGAGGGCAGCCCCAGCATTTT
TRBJ1-1 | TRBD1 | - | TRBV6-5 | CASSYLGQENTEAFF | TGTGCCAGCAGTTACCTGGGACAGGAGAACACTGAAGCTTTCTTT
TRBJ2-7 | TRBD1 | - | TRBV5-8 | CASSRTGPYEQYF | TGTGCCAGCAGCCGGACAGGACCCTACGAGCAGTACTTC
TRBJ2-1 | TRBD2 | - | TRBV9 | CASSVLAGVDGEQFF | TGTGCCAGCAGCGTACTAGCGGGGGTCGATGGTGAGCAGTTCTTC
TRBJ1-1 | - | - | TRBV25-1 | CASSAEGYEAFF | TGTGCCAGCAGTGCCGAGGGTTATGAAGCTTTCTTT
TRBJ1-2 | TRBD1 | once | TRBV7-9 | CASSRQGGGYDGYTF | TGTGCCAGCAGCCGACAGGGAGGTGGTTACGATGGCTACACCTTC
TRBJ1-2 | TRBD1 | - | TRBV27 | CATGQGRYYGYTF | TGTGCCACCGGACAGGGGCGGTACTATGGCTACACCTTC
TRBJ2-7 | TRBD1 | - | TRBV6-1 | CASSVGQGPYEQYF | TGTGCCAGCAGTGTGGGACAGGGTCCCTACGAGCAGTACTTC
TRBJ1-5 | TRBD1 | - | TRBV6-6 | CASSSAQSTTGTDIF | TGTGCCAGCAGTTCCGCTCAATCCACTACCGGGACAGACATATTT
TRBJ2-7 | - | - | TRBV6-1 | CASSEYRGGGEQYF | TGTGCCAGCAGTGAATATCGGGGAGGAGGTGAGCAGTACTTC
TRBJ1-2 | - | - | TRBV4-1 | CASSQGPGDIPYGYTF | TGCGCCAGCAGCCAAGGTCCAGGGGACATTCCTTATGGCTACACCTTC
TRBJ2-5 | TRBD1 | - | TRBV19 | CASSSNRGRLETQYF | TGTGCCAGTAGTTCGAACAGGGGGCGCCTAGAGACCCAGTACTTC
TRBJ2-5 | TRBD2 | - | TRBV10-3 | CAISEAGGEETQYF | TGTGCCATCAGTGAGGCGGGGGGGGAGGAGACCCAGTACTTC
TRBJ1-4 | - | few | TRBV5-4 | CASSPPGREGEKLFF | TGTGCCAGCAGCCCTCCGGGCAGGGAAGGTGAAAAACTGTTTTTT
TRBJ2-5 | TRBD1 | - | TRBV7-6 | CASSPQGAQYF | TGTGCCAGCAGCCCACAGGGGGCCCAGTACTTC
TRBJ1-5 | - | - | TRBV19 | CASSMNGGNQPQHF | TGTGCCAGTAGTATGAACGGAGGGAATCAGCCCCAGCATTTT
TRBJ1-2 | TRBD1 | - | TRBV4-1 | CASSHDQPRTGPQGYGYTF | TGCGCCAGCAGCCATGACCAACCGAGGACAGGCCCACAGGGCTATGGCTACACCTTC